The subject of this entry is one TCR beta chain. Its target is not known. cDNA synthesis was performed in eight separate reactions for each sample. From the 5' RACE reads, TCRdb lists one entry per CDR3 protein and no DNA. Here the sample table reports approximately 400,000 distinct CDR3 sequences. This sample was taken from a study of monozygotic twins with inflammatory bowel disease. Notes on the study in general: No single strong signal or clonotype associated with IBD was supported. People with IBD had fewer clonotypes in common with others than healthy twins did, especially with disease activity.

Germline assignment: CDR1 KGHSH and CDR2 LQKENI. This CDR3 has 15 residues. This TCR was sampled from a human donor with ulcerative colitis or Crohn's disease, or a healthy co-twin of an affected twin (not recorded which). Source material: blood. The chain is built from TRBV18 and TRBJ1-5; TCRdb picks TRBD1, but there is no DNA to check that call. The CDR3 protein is CASSPDTGAWQPQHF.